Listed below are T cell receptor beta chains from one sample, sequenced in a study of cytomegalovirus exposure and HLA in healthy donors. The protocol was immunoSEQ multiplex PCR, while the TCRdb copy is restricted to in-frame clones and leaves out a portion. The sample shows 150,000 to 200,000 clones, around 80% of them seen only once. The material sequenced was PBMCs. Every receptor here comes from a woman aged 50 to 65 in good health and CMV-seronegative. The CDR3 runs from the conserved cysteine through the conserved F or W. The order of the fields is J gene, V gene, D gene, clone size, CDR3 DNA, CDR3 protein. The D gene is left open where the match is weak. The listing skips clone size in some rows; elsewhere it reads once, few, many or a size class.

TRBJ1-1 TRBV18 TRBD1 . TGTGCCAGCTCACCCTATCGACAGGGGCACACTGAAGCTTTCTTT CASSPYRQGHTEAFF
TRBJ1-5 TRBV27 . once TGTGCCAGCAGTTTGGGCAGCTATAGCAATCAGCCCCAGCATTTT CASSLGSYSNQPQHF
TRBJ1-4 TRBV6-6 . . TGTGCCAGCATCACACGGGCAGGGAATGAAAAACTGTTTTTT CASITRAGNEKLFF
TRBJ2-2 TRBV30 . . TGTGCCTGGAGACCAGGGTCCGGGGAGCTGTTTTTT CAWRPGSGELFF
TRBJ2-2 TRBV28 TRBD2 . TGTGCCAGCAGCTCCGGACGGGAGGGGACCGGGGAGCTGTTTTTT CASSSGREGTGELFF
TRBJ2-3 TRBV10-3 TRBD2 few TGTGCCATCAGCCCCGGGACTAGCGGGGGGGCCACAGATACGCAGTATTTT CAISPGTSGGATDTQYF
TRBJ1-2 TRBV6-6 . few TGTGCCAGCAGTTACTCCAACAGCCCGTCTCCCGATGGCTACACCTTC CASSYSNSPSPDGYTF
TRBJ2-7 TRBV19 TRBD1 . TGTGCCAGTACCAAGACAGGGAGTCCTTACGAGCAGTACTTC CASTKTGSPYEQYF
TRBJ2-5 TRBV28 . few TGTGCCAGCAGCCTACCTGGAGAGACCCAGTACTTC CASSLPGETQYF
TRBJ1-6 TRBV27 TRBD1 . TGTGCCACCCGGCCGACAGGGCCGACACCCCTCCACTTT CATRPTGPTPLHF
TRBJ2-7 TRBV28 TRBD2 . TGTGCCAGCAGTCCCTCAAGCGGGAGGGCCCAGGACGAGCAGTACTTC CASSPSSGRAQDEQYF
TRBJ1-2 TRBV6-6 . . TGTGCCAGCAGTAACGGGGTTTATGGCTACACCTTC CASSNGVYGYTF
TRBJ2-5 TRBV4-1 . . TGCGCCAGCAGCCCCCTAGGTTTGGAGACCCAGTACTTC CASSPLGLETQYF
TRBJ2-3 TRBV13 TRBD2 . TGTGCCAGCAGCTCCAGGGGGGGGGAGCCTGGACTAGCGGCCACAGATACGCAGTATTTT CASSSRGGEPGLAATDTQYF
TRBJ1-1 TRBV29-1 . . TGCAGCGAGTCCTCCCTACGGGACACTGAAGCTTTCTTT CSESSLRDTEAFF
TRBJ1-1 TRBV4-1 . . TGCGCCAGCAGCCAAGAAACGGGTAACACTGAAGCTTTCTTT CASSQETGNTEAFF
TRBJ2-5 TRBV19 TRBD1 once TGTGCCAGTAGTATAGAGCGACAGGGTGGGACCCAGTACTTC CASSIERQGGTQYF
TRBJ2-1 TRBV6-5 TRBD2 . TGTGCCAGCAGCCTAGCGGGAAACGAAGATGAGCAGTTCTTC CASSLAGNEDEQFF
TRBJ2-1 TRBV11-2 TRBD1 . TGTGCCAGCACCGACGGACAGGGAACCTACAATGAGCAGTTCTTC CASTDGQGTYNEQFF
TRBJ2-1 TRBV6-1 . once TGTGCCAGCAGTGAAAGGTGGGCAGGGCGTAATGAGCAGTTCTTC CASSERWAGRNEQFF
TRBJ2-7 TRBV4-3 TRBD1 . TGCGCCAGCAGCCAGTCGCCTTCCGGGACAGGGACATACGAGCAGTACTTC CASSQSPSGTGTYEQYF
TRBJ1-1 TRBV7-9 TRBD1 . TGTGCCAGCAGCCCGATACAGGGGGCAAACACTGAAGCTTTCTTT CASSPIQGANTEAFF
TRBJ1-4 TRBV21-1 . . TGTGCCAGCAGCAAAGGAGATTTAGGGGAAGCAACTAATGAAAAACTGTTTTTT CASSKGDLGEATNEKLFF
TRBJ1-5 TRBV9 . . TGTGCCAGCAGCGTATCCGGACACGGGGGACAGCCCCAGCATTTT CASSVSGHGGQPQHF
TRBJ1-3 TRBV19 . . TGTGCCAGTAGTGGGGGGGGATCTGGAAACACCATATATTTT CASSGGGSGNTIYF
TRBJ2-2 TRBV5-6 TRBD1 . TGTGCCAGCAGCTTGGGAGTGGGACAGGGTTCCGGGGAGCTGTTTTTT CASSLGVGQGSGELFF
TRBJ2-3 TRBV2 TRBD2 . TGTGCCAGCAGTGAAGCGCTAGTAGCGGGAGACACAGATACGCAGTATTTT CASSEALVAGDTDTQYF
TRBJ1-5 TRBV15 . . TGTGCCACCAGCAGTACAGTTAGCAATCAGCCCCAGCATTTT CATSSTVSNQPQHF
TRBJ2-2 TRBV6-1 TRBD1 few TGTGCCAGCGATACAGGGGGCGCGCACACCGGGGAGCTGTTTTTT CASDTGGAHTGELFF
TRBJ2-2 TRBV28 . . TGTGCCAGCAGTTTATCCTACAACACCGGGGAGCTGTTTTTT CASSLSYNTGELFF
TRBJ1-1 TRBV19 . . TGTGCCAGTACCATACAGGGACCGAACACTGAAGCTTTCTTT CASTIQGPNTEAFF
TRBJ2-7 TRBV6-5 . . TGTGCCAGCAGTTACTCGTTGGGTAGCTCCTACGAGCAGTGCTTC CASSYSLGSSYEQCF
TRBJ2-6 TRBV10-1 . . TGCGCCAGCAGACCCCCCCGGGAGAAGGCTGGGGCCAACGTCCTGACTTTC CASRPPREKAGANVLTF
TRBJ2-7 TRBV19 TRBD1 once TGTGCCAGTAGTATAAGGAACAGGGGGAGATACGAGCAGTACTTC CASSIRNRGRYEQYF
TRBJ2-7 TRBV6-5 TRBD2 . TGTGCCAGCAGTCCTAGCGGATTTCCCTACGAGCAGTACTTC CASSPSGFPYEQYF
TRBJ1-1 TRBV7-9 TRBD1 . TGTGCCAGCAGCTTATACGACAGGGGAGCTTTCTTT CASSLYDRGAFF
TRBJ1-1 TRBV7-8 . . TGTGCCAGCAGGGGTCCGGGGAACACTGAAGCTTTCTTT CASRGPGNTEAFF
TRBJ2-3 TRBV28 TRBD2 . TGTGCCAGCAGTTTGTGGGGACTAGAGGGAGAGATAGATACGCAGTATTTT CASSLWGLEGEIDTQYF
TRBJ2-1 TRBV7-2 . . TGTGCCAGCAGCTCGACTCCCCACTCCTACAATGAGCAGTTCTTC CASSSTPHSYNEQFF
TRBJ2-7 TRBV6-1 TRBD1 . TGTGCCGGCACTCCGGGACAGGGAACAAGAGAGCAGTACTTC CAGTPGQGTREQYF
TRBJ2-5 TRBV5-1 . . TGCGCCAGCGGACTAACGACAGGGGAGACCCAGTACTTC CASGLTTGETQYF
TRBJ2-3 TRBV6-4 TRBD1 . TGTGCCAGCAGTCCTAGGGCCGGGACAGACCTAGATACGCAGTATTTT CASSPRAGTDLDTQYF
TRBJ1-5 TRBV2 . . TGTGCCAGCAGGCTGGGGGGGGGCAATCAGCCCCAGCATTTT CASRLGGGNQPQHF